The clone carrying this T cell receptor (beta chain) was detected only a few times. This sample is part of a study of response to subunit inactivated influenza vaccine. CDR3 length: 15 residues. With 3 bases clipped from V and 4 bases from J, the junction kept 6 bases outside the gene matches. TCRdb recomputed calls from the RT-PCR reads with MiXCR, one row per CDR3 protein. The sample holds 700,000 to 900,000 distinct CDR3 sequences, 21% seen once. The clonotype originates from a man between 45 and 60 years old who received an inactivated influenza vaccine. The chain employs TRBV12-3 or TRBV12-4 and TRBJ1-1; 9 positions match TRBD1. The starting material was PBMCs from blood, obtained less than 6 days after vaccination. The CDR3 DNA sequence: TGTGCCAGCAGTTTGACAGGGGGAGCTTTCACTGAAGCTTTCTTT. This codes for CASSLTGGAFTEAFF.